The 28 T cell receptor beta chains below were found in one sample sequenced in a study of neoadjuvant nivolumab and ipilimumab in lung cancer. Data came from immunoSEQ multiplex PCR; TCRdb stores just in-frame clones and leaves some out. The sample consists of about 9,000 clones, approximately 75% of them appearing once. Source: tumor tissue, taken after neoadjuvant nivolumab, alone or with ipilimumab, at or shortly before surgery. All receptors derive from an adult with non-small cell lung cancer.

The rearrangement joins TRBV11-2 to TRBJ2-2; the D is unclear. Germline V gives CDR1 SGHAT, CDR2 FQNNGV. V was pared by 5 bases and J by 4 bases, with 14 bases between. The CDR3 has 15 residues. Here the CDR3 reads CASSPPYAATGELFF. The CDR3 bases are TGTGCCAGCAGCCCTCCCTACGCCGCCACCGGGGAGCTGTTTTTT. Looking up the rest from reference TRBV11-2 and TRBJ2-2 gives the full variable domain: EAGVAQSPRYKIIEKRQSVAFWCNPISGHATLYWYQQILGQGPKLLIQFQNNGVVDDSQLPKDRFSAERLKGVDSTLKIQPAKLEDSAVYLCASSPPYAATGELFFGEGSRLTVL.

This chain links TRBV4-1 with TRBJ2-7; unclear D gene. V was cut by 1 base and J by 2 bases, with 9 bases left in between. The CDR3 sequence is 14 residues long. The germline CDR1 and CDR2 sequences are MGHRA and YSYEKL. CDR3: CASSQAIGPYEQYF. The DNA for the CDR3 is TGCGCCAGCAGCCAAGCTATCGGACCCTACGAGCAGTACTTC.

A single count supports this clone. V usage is TRBV28 and J usage is TRBJ2-7; TRBD1 matches at 10 bases. Per the germline V gene, CDR1 is MDHEN and CDR2 is SYDVKM. Trimming took 8 bases from V and 4 from J; bases not matched to a gene: 2. CDR3 length equals 12 residues. The CDR3 DNA reads as TGTGCCAGCCAGGACAGGGGGTACGAGCAGTACTTC. Its protein is CASQDRGYEQYF.

This sequence joins TRBV5-4 and TRBJ2-2; no definite D call. Per germline, CDR1 SGHNT and CDR2 YYREEE (reference sequence). Trimming shortened V by 0 bases and J by 2 bases, and 17 bases separated the two germline ends. CDR3 length: 18 amino acids. Here the CDR3 DNA reads TGTGCCAGCAGCTTGGCCAGAGGTGGTTGGGGAAACACCGGGGAGCTGTTTTTT. As protein: CASSLARGGWGNTGELFF.

This rearrangement joins TRBV10-3 to TRBJ1-1, with D perhaps matching TRBD1 (6 bases). V was trimmed by 4 bases and J by 7 bases, leaving 19 bases between them. This CDR3 has 15 residues. Germline lookup yields CDR1 ENHRY and CDR2 SYGVKD. This CDR3 is CAISGHRDNEYEAFF. In DNA form, the CDR3 reads TGTGCCATCAGTGGGCATAGGGACAATGAATATGAAGCTTTCTTT.

The V and J genes are TRBV11-3 and TRBJ1-1; unclear D gene. CDR1 and CDR2 from the germline V gene are SGHNT and YENEEA. The CDR3 extends over 13 amino acids. Trimming removed 3 bases from V and 1 base from J, with 6 bases in between. The CDR3 protein is CASSFAGNTEAFF. The DNA for the CDR3 is TGTGCCAGCAGCTTCGCAGGGAACACTGAAGCTTTCTTT.

The CDR3: CASSLGRTSGRSKSRYEQYF. CDR3 in DNA: TGTGCCAGCAGCTTAGGCCGGACTAGCGGGAGATCCAAATCAAGGTACGAGCAGTACTTC. This chain joins TRBV7-7 and TRBJ2-7; TRBD2 agrees at 13 bases. The germline CDR1 and CDR2 sequences are SSHAT and FNYEAQ (reference sequence). V lost 1 base to trimming and J lost 4 bases; unmatched junction nucleotides: 16. The length of the CDR3 is 20 residues. The whole variable domain, filled in from reference TRBV7-7 and TRBJ2-7, reads GAGVSQSPRYKVTKRGQDVTLRCDPISSHATLYWYQQALGQGPEFLTYFNYEAQPDKSGLPSDRFSAERPEGSISTLTIQRTEQRDSAMYRCASSLGRTSGRSKSRYEQYFGPGTRLTVT.

Notes on this clone: This sample includes further DNA sequences coding for the same CDR3. The chain has TRBV5-4 and TRBJ2-2; TRBD2 aligns across 15 bases. Losses at the gene ends were 5 bases for V and 2 bases for J; bases not matched to a gene: 4. Germline loops: CDR1 SGHNT, CDR2 YYREEE (reference sequence). The CDR3 runs 17 residues. The CDR3 region is CASRKGLAGGNTGELFF. The DNA for the CDR3 is TGTGCCAGCAGAAAGGGACTAGCGGGAGGAAACACCGGGGAGCTGTTTTTT.

The chain combines TRBV18 with TRBJ1-2; 7 nucleotides align to TRBD1. Germline CDR1 KGHSH, CDR2 LQKENI. This CDR3 comprises 13 residues. V trimming: 1 base; J trimming: 4 bases; junction bases outside the gene matches: 0. The DNA of the CDR3 is TGTGCCAGCTCACCACGGGACAGCTATGGCTACACCTTC. It specifies CASSPRDSYGYTF.

J is TRBJ2-2 and V is TRBV5-4; 10 bases agree with TRBD2. The CDR3 length is 18 residues. Germline loops: CDR1 SGHNT, CDR2 YYREEE (reference sequence). V was clipped by 1 base and J by 7 bases; unmatched bases: 13. CDR3 sequence: CASSLSSGRYSYSGELFF. The DNA for the CDR3 is TGTGCCAGCAGCTTGTCTAGCGGGAGATACAGTTACAGCGGGGAGCTGTTTTTT.

This chain uses TRBV4-2 with TRBJ2-6, with 8 bases lining up with TRBD1. Germline loops: CDR1 LGHNA, CDR2 YNFKEQ. The CDR3 consists of 17 residues. The ends lost 4 bases at V and 2 bases at J; junction bases unmatched: 7. The CDR3 region is CASSPRQGAPGANVLTF. The CDR3 coding sequence is TGTGCCAGCAGCCCCCGGCAGGGGGCCCCTGGGGCCAACGTCCTGACTTTC.

The chain has TRBV9 and TRBJ1-1; 8 nucleotides agree with TRBD1. The CDR3 spans 14 residues. With V trimmed by 6 bases and J by 4 bases, 8 bases remained unmatched. Germline V gene lookup returns CDR1 SGDLS and CDR2 YYNGEE. CDR3 protein: CASTGGAQSTEAFF. As DNA, the CDR3 is TGTGCCAGCACAGGGGGCGCTCAGAGCACTGAAGCTTTCTTT.

This clone has only one observation. This chain links TRBV7-8 with TRBJ2-7; TRBD1 matches at 8 bases. The J segment lost 4 bases and the V segment lost 7 bases, leaving 9 bases of the junction unmatched. The CDR3 is 14 residues long. The germline CDR1 and CDR2 sequences are SGHVS and FQNEAQ. The CDR3 loop is CASTVSGQEYEQYF. As DNA, the CDR3 is TGTGCCAGCACCGTGTCGGGACAGGAGTACGAGCAGTACTTC.

The genes are TRBV10-2 and TRBJ2-7; 9 nucleotides line up with TRBD2. The CDR3 length is 15 residues. V dropped 0 bases and J dropped 4; count of bases not matched to a gene: 4. Per germline, CDR1 WSHSY and CDR2 SAAADI. CDR3 DNA: TGCGCCAGCAGTGAGTCTAGCGGGAGCTTATACGAGCAGTACTTC. Protein: CASSESSGSLYEQYF.

The gene calls are TRBV18 and TRBJ2-1, with TRBD2 matching 7 bases. V was clipped by 0 bases and J by 1 base; unmatched bases: 15. The CDR3 sequence is 20 residues long. Per the germline V gene, CDR1 is KGHSH and CDR2 is LQKENI. In DNA, the CDR3 is TGTGCCAGCTCACCACCTCTAGCGGCACAACTACTATTATCCTACAATGAGCAGTTCTTC. Encoded protein: CASSPPLAAQLLLSYNEQFF.

The V call is TRBV2, the J call TRBJ1-2; D not certain. This CDR3 has 14 residues. Germline V gene data show CDR1 as SNHLY and CDR2 as FYNNEI. Between the trimmed V and J ends, which lost 5 bases and 6 bases, there was a span of 16 bases. The chain's CDR3 is CASSPRLIRNGYTF. CDR3 in DNA: TGTGCCAGCAGTCCGAGACTTATAAGGAATGGCTACACCTTC.

The chain employs TRBV6-5 and TRBJ2-7, with TRBD1 as a possible D gene (5 bases). CDR3 length equals 14 residues. Germline assignment: CDR1 MNHEY and CDR2 SVGAGI. V lost 6 bases and J 5 bases, leaving 17 bases between the germline ends. Here the CDR3 DNA reads TGTGCCAGCAGCCGAGACCAGGGAAGGGACGAGCAGTACTTC. Translated, it gives CASSRDQGRDEQYF.

The genes are TRBV7-2 and TRBJ2-1; possible D gene TRBD2, 6 bases. Germline V gene data show CDR1 as SGHTA and CDR2 as FQGNSA. The CDR3 loop spans 14 amino acids. Trimming cost V 1 base and J 5 bases, with 9 bases left between them. The CDR3 DNA reads as TGTGCCAGCAGCTTAGTAGCGGCCAACAATGAGCAGTTCTTC. It yields the protein CASSLVAANNEQFF.

The chain combines TRBV27 with TRBJ1-2, with a tentative D call TRBD1 (5 bases). The V gene's germline CDR1 is MNHEY and CDR2 SMNVEV (reference sequence). The CDR3 is 14 amino acids. Trimming cost V 3 bases and J 8 bases, with 16 bases left between them. CDR3 amino acids: CASSFGGAGWGYTF. The CDR3 DNA reads as TGTGCCAGCAGTTTCGGAGGGGCGGGTTGGGGCTACACCTTC.

This clone is a singleton in its sample. The CDR3 DNA reads as TGCGCCAGCAGCCAAGATAGGGCGGGCACTAATGAAAAACTGTTTTTT. This gives the protein CASSQDRAGTNEKLFF. The V gene is TRBV4-3, the J gene TRBJ1-4, with D hard to call. Germline CDR1 is LGHNA and CDR2 is YSLEER. V was cut by 0 bases and J by 2 bases, with 10 bases left in between. The length of the CDR3 is 16 residues.

This clone was recorded only once. CDR3: CSVKPRLDKTGGALKDGYTF. The CDR3 DNA reads TGCAGCGTTAAACCGCGCCTAGATAAAACAGGGGGCGCTCTTAAGGATGGCTACACCTTC. This rearrangement joins TRBV29-1 to TRBJ1-2, with TRBD1 identical over 9 bases. The germline CDR1 and CDR2 sequences are SQVTM and ANQGSEA. Germline trimming cut 5 bases from V and 6 bases from J; bases unmatched to any gene: 28. This CDR3 is built from 20 residues.

This clone was found a few times. The J gene is TRBJ2-7, the V gene TRBV6-1; D not resolved. The V and J ends lost 1 base and 5 bases respectively, with 15 bases between them. From germline, CDR1 is MNHNS and CDR2 SASEGT. The CDR3 runs to 15 residues. CDR3 DNA sequence: TGTGCCAGCAGTGAAGAAGCAGGCGAATCTCACGAGCAGTACTTC. Amino acids: CASSEEAGESHEQYF.

The chain combines TRBV19 with TRBJ2-7, with 9 positions matching TRBD1. V shed 0 bases and J 2 bases; nucleotides not matched to a gene: 8. The CDR3 length is 17 residues. The germline gives CDR1 LNHDA, CDR2 SQIVND (reference sequence). The CDR3 sequence: CASSIDLIGTGTYEQYF. The CDR3 DNA sequence: TGTGCCAGTAGTATAGATCTGATTGGGACAGGGACCTACGAGCAGTACTTC.

The V call is TRBV27, the J call TRBJ2-3; the D gene is possibly TRBD2 (5 bases). Deletions cut 5 bases from V and 2 bases from J, with 17 bases between. CDR1 and CDR2 (germline): MNHEY, SMNVEV (reference sequence). The CDR3 sequence is 16 residues long. The DNA for the CDR3 is TGTGCCAGCAGTCCCGATGTGGGAGTCTTCACAGATACGCAGTATTTT. Its protein is CASSPDVGVFTDTQYF.

The chain carries TRBV7-2 and TRBJ2-1; D unclear. CDR1 and CDR2 from the germline V gene are SGHTA and FQGNSA. V lost 5 bases and J lost 7, with 6 bases in between. This CDR3 spans 11 amino acids. CDR3: CASSPRNEQFF. The CDR3 DNA follows: TGTGCCAGCAGCCCCCGTAATGAGCAGTTCTTC.

The chain links TRBV27 to TRBJ2-7, with TRBD1 identical over 9 bases. The CDR3 has 15 residues. Per the germline V gene, CDR1 is MNHEY and CDR2 is SMNVEV (reference sequence). V was pared by 6 bases and J by 3 bases, with 9 bases of the junction left unmatched. CDR3 coding DNA: TGTGCCAGCAGCCCCAGCGGGACAGGGCTCTACGAGCAGTACTTC. This codes for CASSPSGTGLYEQYF.

V is TRBV10-3 and J is TRBJ2-2, with D possibly matching TRBD2 (6 bases). This CDR3 is built from 16 residues. Germline CDR1 is ENHRY and CDR2 is SYGVKD. V lost 7 bases and J 4 bases, leaving 19 bases between the germline ends. The CDR3 region has the DNA TGTGCCATCAAATCCCGGGCGGGGAATGGCACCGGGGAGCTGTTTTTT. It is translated as CAIKSRAGNGTGELFF.

The chain couples TRBV5-6 to TRBJ2-3; tentative D call: TRBD1 (5 bases). The germline V gene has CDR1 SGHDT and CDR2 YYEEEE. V was clipped by 6 bases and J by 2 bases, with 13 bases between them. This CDR3 has 14 residues. This CDR3 is CASIDRGPTDTQYF. CDR3 coding DNA: TGTGCCAGCATTGACAGAGGACCCACAGATACGCAGTATTTT.